This TCR beta chain derives from a study of blood T cell repertoires in COVID-19. Study as a whole: T cells, B-cell-depleted T cells, or PBMCs provided the cDNA or gDNA that served as material.

In its sample, this clone was seen once. Assay used: immunoSEQ multiplex PCR; TCRdb lists only in-frame clones, some missing. This table has approximately 250,000 clones, approximately 86% appearing once. Trimming left V 1 base short and J 0 bases short, with 11 bases between. The CDR3 runs to 16 residues. CDR1 and CDR2 (germline): SEHNR, FQNEAQ (reference sequence). This TCR came from a man aged 25-40 years with active or convalescent COVID-19. The chain couples TRBV7-9 to TRBJ2-3; no clear D. Sample: peripheral blood. In DNA, the CDR3 is TGTGCCAGCAGCTTAGGAGTTGGAGCTAGCACAGATACGCAGTATTTT. Translation gives CASSLGVGASTDTQYF.